A single sample gave rise to the 3 T cell receptor beta chains below, sequenced in a study of OX40 agonist ivuxolimab in advanced cancers. Only in-frame clones appear in the TCRdb table, and some are missing; sequencing was by immunoSEQ multiplex PCR. The sample consists of more than 45,000 clones, about 86% of them appearing once. This specimen consisted of CD4+ or CD8+ T cells sorted from blood, obtained in a trial of the OX40 agonist ivuxolimab. These TCRs come from an adult with an advanced solid tumor such as melanoma, head and neck, liver or kidney cancer.

The rearrangement links TRBV9 to TRBJ2-1; 12 bases line up with TRBD2. V shed 3 bases, J shed 7 bases, and the junction held 5 bases outside the gene matches. The CDR3 consists of 15 residues. The germline V gene encodes CDR1 SGDLS and CDR2 YYNGEE. CDR3 nucleotide sequence: TGTGCCAGCAGCGAACTAGCGGGAGGTGGAAATGAGCAGTTCTTC. It codes for CASSELAGGGNEQFF. The whole variable domain, filled in from reference TRBV9 and TRBJ2-1, reads DSGVTQTPKHLITATGQRVTLRCSPRSGDLSVYWYQQSLDQGLQFLIQYYNGEERAKGNILERFSAQQFPDLHSELNLSSLELGDSALYFCASSELAGGGNEQFFGPGTRLTVL.

This clone was found a few times. CDR3 in amino acids: CASSTNQGRAFF. The CDR3 coding sequence is TGTGCCAGTAGCACGAACCAGGGTAGGGCTTTCTTT. This sequence joins TRBV19 and TRBJ1-1, with a tentative D call TRBD1 (5 bases). This CDR3 is built from 12 residues. Germline lookup yields CDR1 LNHDA and CDR2 SQIVND (reference sequence). The germline V and J ends were trimmed by 6 bases and 11 bases, with 16 bases remaining between them.

The chain recombines TRBV27 with TRBJ2-7, with D perhaps TRBD1 (6 bases). Deletions cut 0 bases from V and 1 base from J, with 13 bases between. CDR1 is MNHEY and CDR2 is SMNVEV in the germline V gene (reference sequence). This CDR3 region has 16 residues. The CDR3 nucleotides are TGTGCCAGCAGTTTATCGGGGACATCGGGTTCCTACGAGCAGTACTTC. This encodes CASSLSGTSGSYEQYF.